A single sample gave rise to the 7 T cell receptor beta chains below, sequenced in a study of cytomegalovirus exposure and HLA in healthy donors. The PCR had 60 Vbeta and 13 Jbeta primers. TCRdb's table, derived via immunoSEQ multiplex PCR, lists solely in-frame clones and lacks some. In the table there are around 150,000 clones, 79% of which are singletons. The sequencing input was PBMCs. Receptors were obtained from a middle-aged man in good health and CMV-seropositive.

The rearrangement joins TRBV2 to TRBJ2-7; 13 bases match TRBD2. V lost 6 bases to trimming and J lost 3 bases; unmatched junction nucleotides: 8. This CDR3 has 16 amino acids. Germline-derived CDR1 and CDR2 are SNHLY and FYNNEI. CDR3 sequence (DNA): TGTGCCAGCAGGGGGACTAGCGGGACTAGGGTCTACGAGCAGTACTTC. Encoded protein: CASRGTSGTRVYEQYF.

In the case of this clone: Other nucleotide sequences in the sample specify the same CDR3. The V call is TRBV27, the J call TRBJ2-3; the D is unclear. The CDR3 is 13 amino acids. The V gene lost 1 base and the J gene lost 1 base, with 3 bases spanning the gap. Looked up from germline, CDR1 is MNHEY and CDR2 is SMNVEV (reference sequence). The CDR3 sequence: CASSLLGTDTQYF. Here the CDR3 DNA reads TGTGCCAGCAGTTTATTAGGCACAGATACGCAGTATTTT.

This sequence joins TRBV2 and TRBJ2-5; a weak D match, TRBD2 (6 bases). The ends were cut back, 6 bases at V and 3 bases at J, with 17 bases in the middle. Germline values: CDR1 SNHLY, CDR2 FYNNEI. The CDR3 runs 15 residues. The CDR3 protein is CASSVYAGREETQYF. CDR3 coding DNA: TGTGCCAGCAGCGTATACGCCGGGAGAGAAGAGACCCAGTACTTC.

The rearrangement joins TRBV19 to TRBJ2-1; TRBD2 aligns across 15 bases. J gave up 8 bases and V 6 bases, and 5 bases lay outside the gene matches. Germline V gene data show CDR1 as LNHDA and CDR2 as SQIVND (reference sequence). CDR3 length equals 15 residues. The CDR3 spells CASSRTSGRVDEQFF. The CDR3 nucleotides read TGTGCCAGTAGCCGGACTAGCGGGAGGGTTGATGAGCAGTTCTTC.

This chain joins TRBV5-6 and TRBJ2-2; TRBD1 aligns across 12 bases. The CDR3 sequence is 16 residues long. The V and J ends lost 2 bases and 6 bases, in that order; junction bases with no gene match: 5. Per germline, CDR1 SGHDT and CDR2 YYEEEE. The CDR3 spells CASSFGTGGAAGELFF. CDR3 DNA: TGTGCCAGCAGCTTCGGGACAGGGGGCGCAGCCGGGGAGCTGTTTTTT.

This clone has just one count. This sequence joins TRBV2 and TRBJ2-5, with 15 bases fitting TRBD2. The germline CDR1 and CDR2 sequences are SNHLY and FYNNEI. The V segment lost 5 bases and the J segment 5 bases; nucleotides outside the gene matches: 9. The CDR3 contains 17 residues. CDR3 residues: CASSPGLAGGSQETQYF. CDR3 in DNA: TGTGCCAGCAGTCCCGGACTAGCGGGAGGGTCACAGGAGACCCAGTACTTC. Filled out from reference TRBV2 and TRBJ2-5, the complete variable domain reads EPEVTQTPSHQVTQMGQEVILRCVPISNHLYFYWYRQILGQKVEFLVSFYNNEISEKSEIFDDQFSVERPDGSNFTLKIRSTKLEDSAMYFCASSPGLAGGSQETQYFGPGTRLLVL.

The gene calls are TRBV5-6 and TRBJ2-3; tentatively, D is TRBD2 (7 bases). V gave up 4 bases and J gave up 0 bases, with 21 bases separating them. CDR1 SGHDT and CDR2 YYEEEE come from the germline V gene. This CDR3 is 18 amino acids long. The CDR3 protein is CASSHLRRGGRSTDTQYF. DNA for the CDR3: TGTGCCAGCAGCCACTTGAGGAGGGGGGGGCGGAGCACAGATACGCAGTATTTT.